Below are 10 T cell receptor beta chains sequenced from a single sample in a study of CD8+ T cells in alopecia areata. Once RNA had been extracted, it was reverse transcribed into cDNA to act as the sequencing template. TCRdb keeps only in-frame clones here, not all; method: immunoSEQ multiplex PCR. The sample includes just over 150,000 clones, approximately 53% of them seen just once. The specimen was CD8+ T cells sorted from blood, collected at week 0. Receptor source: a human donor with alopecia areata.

For the CDR3, the DNA is TGTGCCAGCAGTCTCGGACAGGGCAGTGAGCAGTTCTTC. Its protein product is CASSLGQGSEQFF. The V and J genes are TRBV6-6 and TRBJ2-1; TRBD1 aligns across 8 bases. With 5 bases clipped from V and 9 bases from J, the junction kept 6 bases outside the gene matches. Germline V gives CDR1 MNHNY, CDR2 SVGAGI (reference sequence). The CDR3 spans 13 residues.

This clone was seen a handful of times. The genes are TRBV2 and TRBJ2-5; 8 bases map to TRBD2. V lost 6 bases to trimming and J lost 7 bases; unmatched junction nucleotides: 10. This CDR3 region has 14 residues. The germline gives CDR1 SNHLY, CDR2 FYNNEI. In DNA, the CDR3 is TGTGCCAGCAGAGCGACTAGCGTCGAAGGGACCCAGTACTTC. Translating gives CASRATSVEGTQYF.

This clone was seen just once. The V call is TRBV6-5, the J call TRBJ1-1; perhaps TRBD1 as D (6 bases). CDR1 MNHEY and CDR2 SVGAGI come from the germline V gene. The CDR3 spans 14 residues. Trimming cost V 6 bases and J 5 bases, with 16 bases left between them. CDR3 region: CASSPGHRGTEAFF. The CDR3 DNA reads TGTGCCAGCAGCCCGGGCCATAGGGGGACTGAAGCTTTCTTT.

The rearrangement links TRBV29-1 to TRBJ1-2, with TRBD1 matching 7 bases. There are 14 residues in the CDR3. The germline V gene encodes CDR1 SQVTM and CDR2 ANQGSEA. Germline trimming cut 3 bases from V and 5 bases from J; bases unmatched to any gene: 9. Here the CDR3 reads CSVEHPGQRYGYTF. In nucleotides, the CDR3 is TGCAGCGTTGAGCATCCGGGACAGAGATATGGCTACACCTTC.

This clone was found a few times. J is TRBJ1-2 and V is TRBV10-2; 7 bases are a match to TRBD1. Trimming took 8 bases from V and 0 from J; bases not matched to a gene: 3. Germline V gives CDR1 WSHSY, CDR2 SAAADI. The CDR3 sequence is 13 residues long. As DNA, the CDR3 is TGCGCCAGCCGACAGGGACCTAACTATGGCTACACCTTC. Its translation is CASRQGPNYGYTF.

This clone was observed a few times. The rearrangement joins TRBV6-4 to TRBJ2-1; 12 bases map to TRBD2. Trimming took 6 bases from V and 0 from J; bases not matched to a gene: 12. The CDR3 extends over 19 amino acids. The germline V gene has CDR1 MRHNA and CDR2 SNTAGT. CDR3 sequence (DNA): TGTGCCAGCAGAGGGACCGGGACTAGCGGGCTAAGCTCCTACAATGAGCAGTTCTTC. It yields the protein CASRGTGTSGLSSYNEQFF.

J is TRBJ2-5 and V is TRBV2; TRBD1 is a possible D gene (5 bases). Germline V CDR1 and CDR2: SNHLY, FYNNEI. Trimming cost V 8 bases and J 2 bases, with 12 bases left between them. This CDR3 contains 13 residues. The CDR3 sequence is CASFDRNQETQYF. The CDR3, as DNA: TGTGCCAGCTTCGACAGAAATCAAGAGACCCAGTACTTC.

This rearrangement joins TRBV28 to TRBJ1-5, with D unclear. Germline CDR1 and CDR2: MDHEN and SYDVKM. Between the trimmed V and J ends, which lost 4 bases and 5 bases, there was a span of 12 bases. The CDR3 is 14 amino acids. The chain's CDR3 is CASSWTAGDQPQHF. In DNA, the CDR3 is TGTGCCAGCAGTTGGACGGCAGGCGATCAGCCCCAGCATTTT.

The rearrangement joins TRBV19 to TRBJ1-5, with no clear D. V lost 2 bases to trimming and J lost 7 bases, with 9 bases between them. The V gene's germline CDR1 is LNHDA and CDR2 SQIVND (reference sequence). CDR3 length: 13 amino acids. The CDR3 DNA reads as TGTGCCAGTAGTATATGGGGTGGGCAGCCCCAGCATTTT. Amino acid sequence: CASSIWGGQPQHF.

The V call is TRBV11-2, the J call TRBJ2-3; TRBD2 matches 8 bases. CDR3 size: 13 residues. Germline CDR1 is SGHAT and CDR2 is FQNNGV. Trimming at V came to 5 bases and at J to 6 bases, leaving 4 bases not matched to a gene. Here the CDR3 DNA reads TGTGCCAGCAGCCCGGGACTAGGGGATACGCAGTATTTT. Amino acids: CASSPGLGDTQYF.